Presented here are 25 T cell receptor beta chains from one specimen sequenced in a study of T cells in Graves' hyperthyroidism and ophthalmopathy. Amplified TCR beta CDR3 regions derived from RNA transcripts. First-round RT-PCR targeting the TCR CDR3 was performed with the HTBI primer set. TCRdb analysed the multiplex PCR reads with MiXCR anew, one entry per CDR3 protein. The top ten hold 15% to 20% of the sample, which has 450,000 to 650,000 distinct CDR3 sequences, roughly a sixth seen once. Sequencing was done on a sample of blood. These receptors were collected from a woman aged 18-29 years with Graves' ophthalmopathy.

The V and J genes are TRBV5-4 and TRBJ2-7, with 7 bases identical to TRBD1. This CDR3 is built from 12 residues. Trimming took 4 bases from V and 5 from J; bases not matched to a gene: 3. The germline V gene encodes CDR1 SGHNT and CDR2 YYREEE (reference sequence). In DNA, the CDR3 is TGTGCCAGCAGCCATACAGGGGACGAGCAGTACTTC. It translates to CASSHTGDEQYF.

The rearrangement joins TRBV20-1 to TRBJ2-6, with TRBD1 as a possible D gene (6 bases). Germline loops: CDR1 DFQATT, CDR2 SNEGSKA (reference sequence). The CDR3 spans 17 residues. Trimming took 3 bases from V and 2 from J, leaving 17 bases between them. The CDR3 DNA is TGCAGTGCTAGTTCGATTCAGGGGAGAACTGGGGCCAACGTCCTGACTTTC. This translates into CSASSIQGRTGANVLTF.

The CDR3 DNA follows: TGTGCCGCATACACGGGGCCCACCTACACCTTC. It specifies CAAYTGPTYTF. This rearrangement joins TRBV13 to TRBJ1-2; D is perhaps TRBD1 (5 bases). Between the trimmed V and J ends, which lost 11 bases and 10 bases, there was a span of 17 bases. The germline V gene has CDR1 PRHDT and CDR2 FYEKMQ (reference sequence). This CDR3 contains 11 residues.

V usage is TRBV28 and J usage is TRBJ2-1; D perhaps matches TRBD1 (7 bases). Germline V CDR1 and CDR2: MDHEN, SYDVKM. The CDR3 runs to 15 residues. Trimming stripped 2 bases from V and 3 bases from J, with 11 bases between. CDR3 DNA: TGTGCCAGCAGTTTACTGCAGGGGGGCTACAATGAGCAGTTCTTC. Translation: CASSLLQGGYNEQFF. Drawing the rest from reference TRBV28 and TRBJ2-1, the complete variable domain is DVKVTQSSRYLVKRTGEKVFLECVQDMDHENMFWYRQDPGLGLRLIYFSYDVKMKEKGDIPEGYSVSREKKERFSLILESASTNQTSMYLCASSLLQGGYNEQFFGPGTRLTVL.

This clonotype was seen only a few times. V is TRBV7-9 and J is TRBJ2-3; 8 positions match TRBD2. Germline-derived CDR1 and CDR2 are SEHNR and FQNEAQ (reference sequence). Unmatched junction bases numbered 6, after V lost 3 bases and J lost 4 bases. This CDR3 is built from 15 residues. The DNA for the CDR3 is TGTGCCAGCAGCTTTAGCGGGATCCGGGCAGATACGCAGTATTTT. Its translation: CASSFSGIRADTQYF.

V is TRBV24-1 and J is TRBJ1-1; TRBD1 aligns across 9 bases. CDR3 length: 21 residues. The V gene end was trimmed by 3 bases and the J gene end by 4 bases; junction bases not matched to a gene: 23. CDR1 and CDR2 (germline): KGHDR, SFDVKD. The CDR3 sequence: CATSDRIRDRETGFKRTEAFF. The CDR3 region has the DNA TGTGCCACCAGTGATCGGATCCGGGACAGGGAAACGGGCTTTAAACGCACTGAAGCTTTCTTT.

The chain joins TRBV4-3 to TRBJ2-1; TRBD2 aligns across 14 bases. Trimming took 3 bases from V and 8 from J; bases not matched to a gene: 3. The CDR3 is 15 amino acids. The V gene's germline CDR1 is LGHNA and CDR2 YSLEER. The CDR3 spells CASSHGTSGGYEQFF. The CDR3 region has the DNA TGCGCCAGCAGCCATGGGACTAGCGGGGGCTATGAGCAGTTCTTC.

This clonotype was counted at least ten times. The DNA for the CDR3 is TGCGCCAGCAGCTTGGCTCGTCCACAGGGGAAAGATACGCAGTATTTT. Its translation: CASSLARPQGKDTQYF. The genes are TRBV5-1 and TRBJ2-3; 7 bases match TRBD1. Germline V gene sequence: CDR1 SGHRS, CDR2 YFSETQ. Unmatched junction bases numbered 9, after V lost 0 bases and J lost 5 bases. This CDR3 has 16 amino acids.

This clonotype has a handful of counts. The J gene is TRBJ2-1, the V gene TRBV7-9, with TRBD1 matching over 10 bases. Germline loops: CDR1 SEHNR, CDR2 FQNEAQ (reference sequence). The CDR3 length is 13 residues. The CDR3 sequence: CASGTGEYNEQFF. The CDR3 region has the DNA TGTGCTAGCGGGACAGGGGAATACAATGAGCAGTTCTTC.

This clonotype turned up a few times. The CDR3 DNA reads as TGTGCCAGCAGTGAATTGACAGATTATGAAAAACTGTTTTTT. Translated, it gives CASSELTDYEKLFF. V gene TRBV6-1 combines with J gene TRBJ1-4; D perhaps matches TRBD1 (5 bases). Trimming took 2 bases from V and 6 from J, leaving 10 bases between them. This CDR3 has 14 residues. Germline-derived CDR1 and CDR2 are MNHNS and SASEGT.

The sample holds many counts of this clonotype. The chain employs TRBV30 and TRBJ1-1; 10 nucleotides align to TRBD1. CDR3 size: 12 residues. Germline assignment: CDR1 GTSNPN and CDR2 SVGIG (reference sequence). V lost 6 bases and J lost 6; bases outside the gene matches: 4. The CDR3 loop is CACPGQGAEAFF. The CDR3, as DNA: TGTGCCTGCCCCGGACAGGGGGCTGAAGCTTTCTTT.

The table lists this clonotype with a few counts. This sequence joins TRBV19 and TRBJ1-5, with TRBD1 matching 10 bases. V shed 4 bases, J shed 2 bases, and the junction held 8 bases outside the gene matches. Germline assignment: CDR1 LNHDA and CDR2 SQIVND (reference sequence). CDR3 length equals 17 residues. Here the CDR3 reads CASSTRQGAHRNQPQHF. CDR3 coding DNA: TGTGCCAGTAGTACGAGACAGGGGGCGCATCGCAATCAGCCCCAGCATTTT.

The V and J genes are TRBV4-1 and TRBJ1-1, with D hard to call. Germline loops: CDR1 MGHRA, CDR2 YSYEKL. The CDR3 is made up of 13 amino acids. Trimming removed 4 bases from V and 0 bases from J, with 6 bases in between. The CDR3 region has the DNA TGCGCCAGCAGCCGCAATCTGAACACTGAAGCTTTCTTT. Protein: CASSRNLNTEAFF.

This chain uses TRBV6-9 with TRBJ1-4; D may be TRBD1 (5 bases). Germline V gene lookup returns CDR1 MNHGY and CDR2 SVAAGI. There are 17 residues in the CDR3. The V gene lost 3 bases and the J gene lost 8 bases, with 22 bases spanning the gap. DNA for the CDR3: TGTGCCAGCAGTTACCCACCGGGACTCCCAAATGGGGAAAAACTGTTTTTT. Translating gives CASSYPPGLPNGEKLFF.

This clonotype was found many times. The genes are TRBV7-9 and TRBJ1-1; D gene unclear. Germline-derived CDR1 and CDR2 are SEHNR and FQNEAQ (reference sequence). The CDR3 spans 15 residues. The V end was cut by 5 bases, the J end by 1 base, with 14 bases between. CDR3 nucleotides: TGTGCCAGCAGCCCTCCGAGGACTGCGAACACTGAAGCTTTCTTT. Amino acids: CASSPPRTANTEAFF.

V is TRBV20-1 and J is TRBJ1-6; D gene uncertain. Looked up from germline, CDR1 is DFQATT and CDR2 is SNEGSKA (reference sequence). The germline V and J ends were trimmed by 5 bases and 7 bases, with 12 bases remaining between them. The CDR3 sequence is 13 residues long. In DNA, the CDR3 is TGCAGTGCTGAGACCCTGCGGAATTCACCCCTCCACTTT. Translation: CSAETLRNSPLHF.

This clonotype was recorded a few times. V is TRBV4-1 and J is TRBJ2-6; tentative D call: TRBD1 (6 bases). Per germline, CDR1 MGHRA and CDR2 YSYEKL. V shed 4 bases and J shed 2 bases, with 9 bases lying between them. The CDR3 runs 15 residues. CDR3 nucleotides: TGCGCCAGCAGCCGTACAGGGCCTGGGGCCAACGTCCTGACTTTC. As protein: CASSRTGPGANVLTF.

The chain carries TRBV5-1 and TRBJ2-3; tentative D call: TRBD2 (6 bases). CDR1 and CDR2 (germline): SGHRS, YFSETQ. Trimming took off 2 bases at V and 0 bases at J, with 13 bases between the two ends. CDR3 size: 16 residues. The CDR3 loop is CASSFPLGGSTDTQYF. Here the CDR3 DNA reads TGCGCCAGCAGCTTCCCTCTGGGGGGAAGCACAGATACGCAGTATTTT.

A word on this clonotype: It may be a read error: a sequence one base away is much more abundant. The chain couples TRBV30 to TRBJ1-1; a weak D match, TRBD1 (6 bases). The CDR3 length is 12 residues. From germline, CDR1 is GTSNPN and CDR2 SVGIG (reference sequence). Trimming removed 5 bases at V and 6 bases at J, with 13 bases between. The CDR3 loop reads CAWSQGFPEAFF. The DNA for the CDR3 is TGTGCCTGGTCACAGGGTTTCCCTGAAGCTTTCTTT.

In this sample, this clonotype turned up many times. V is TRBV20-1 and J is TRBJ2-7; 9 bases agree with TRBD2. Germline CDR1 reads DFQATT; CDR2 reads SNEGSKA (reference sequence). This CDR3 region has 17 residues. The ends lost 2 bases at V and 3 bases at J; junction bases unmatched: 14. In DNA form, the CDR3 reads TGCAGTGCTAGACATATCACTTTGACTAGCGGCGTCTACGAGCAGTACTTC. Its protein product is CSARHITLTSGVYEQYF.

This clonotype has just a few counts. The chain employs TRBV24-1 and TRBJ1-2, with 9 bases identical to TRBD1. The germline gives CDR1 KGHDR, CDR2 SFDVKD. There are 13 residues in the CDR3. Trimming cost V 4 bases and J 8 bases; bases outside gene matches: 4. The CDR3 DNA reads TGTGCCACCAGTGACGGGGACAGGGACGGCTACACCTTC. Residues: CATSDGDRDGYTF.

This clonotype has ten or more counts. This chain uses TRBV2 with TRBJ2-4; the D is unclear. This CDR3 has 15 residues. V was shortened by 2 bases and J by 3 bases, with 11 bases between the two germline ends. CDR1 and CDR2 from the germline V gene are SNHLY and FYNNEI. As DNA, the CDR3 is TGTGCCAGCAGTGAATGGGGATTGAGCAAAAACATTCAGTACTTC. As protein: CASSEWGLSKNIQYF.

The rearrangement joins TRBV2 to TRBJ1-1; TRBD1 matches at 8 bases. Germline trimming cut 8 bases from V and 3 bases from J; bases unmatched to any gene: 5. Germline-derived CDR1 and CDR2 are SNHLY and FYNNEI. CDR3 size: 13 residues. CDR3 protein: CASAGTGDTEAFF. DNA of the CDR3: TGTGCCAGCGCCGGGACAGGAGACACTGAAGCTTTCTTT.

This rearrangement joins TRBV7-8 to TRBJ1-5; D is undetermined. V gave up 8 bases and J gave up 11 bases, with 10 bases separating them. This CDR3 comprises 10 residues. CDR1 is SGHVS, CDR2 FQNEAQ, per germline. In DNA form, the CDR3 reads TGTGCCAGCGGGATTAGCACCCAGCATTTT. It yields the protein CASGISTQHF.

The table lists this clonotype with many counts. A much larger clonotype is one base distant, so this may be a read error. The CDR3 here is CASSWGHNEQFF. The DNA of the CDR3 is TGTGCCAGCAGTTGGGGTCACAATGAGCAGTTCTTC. J is TRBJ2-1 and V is TRBV12-3 or TRBV12-4; D uncertain. The CDR3 is 12 amino acids. V was cut by 4 bases and J by 5 bases, with 6 bases left in between.